This T cell receptor (beta chain) was retrieved from a study of T cell responses to AZD1222 COVID-19 vaccine. Sequencing was performed with immunoSEQ multiplex PCR; in TCRdb, only in-frame clones are kept and a portion is missing. The table includes about 150,000 clones, around 90% detected once. Second-dose intervals of approximately 4 or approximately 12 weeks were pooled. The germline CDR1 and CDR2 sequences are SQVTM and ANQGSEA. This CDR3 has 13 residues. The germline V and J ends were trimmed by 6 bases and 8 bases, with 16 bases remaining between them. Points from the study as a whole: Nearly half of spike-specific TCRs reportedly go after variant regions that carry no mutations. Regions 160-218 and 743-854 dominated among vaccine-associated CD4 TCRs spanning spike. Donors were mostly white British, more females; clonal diversity possibly underestimated.

On this clone: As yet, its antigen is unknown.

V and J are TRBV29-1 and TRBJ1-4; no firm D call. The starting material was peripheral blood, obtained 28 days after the second AZD1222 dose. This sequence was found in an adult who received the AZD1222 COVID-19 vaccine. This CDR3 is CSVLVLGGEKLFF. The CDR3 DNA reads as TGCAGCGTATTGGTGTTGGGTGGAGAAAAACTGTTTTTT.